This entry is about one TCR beta chain. The target antigen is unknown. Produced via immunoSEQ multiplex PCR; TCRdb's table is partial and in-frame only. The sample includes some 390,000 clones, about nine tenths of them seen just once. The record originates from a study of Ad26.COV2.S vaccination and SARS-CoV-2 variants. Overall study context: Donor participated within the Ad26.COV2.S arm of the COV1001 trial. The authors gave Ad26.COV2.S intramuscularly, either once or twice 56 days apart. Study-wide points: The analyses of TCR breadth and depth may have understated the size of total T cell responses.

Treatment described: around 19 received Ad26.COV2.S at low or high dose, single or two shots; about five received placebo; per-sample allocation not given. Each sample was drawn 63 days after the first injection (of vaccine or placebo). Trimming at V came to 6 bases and at J to 3 bases, leaving 5 bases not matched to a gene. The V gene's germline CDR1 is SNHLY and CDR2 FYNNEI. CDR3 size: 14 residues. The genes are TRBV2 and TRBJ1-2; 9 bases match TRBD1. This sample comprised peripheral blood, obtained in a trial of Ad26.COV2.S vaccine versus placebo. This sequence originates from a person aged 18 to 59 who received the Ad26.COV2.S COVID-19 vaccine or a placebo. The CDR3, as DNA: TGTGCCAGCAGGGGGACAGGGATATACTATGGCTACACCTTC. This codes for CASRGTGIYYGYTF.